This TCR beta chain was obtained from a study of T cells in Graves' hyperthyroidism and ophthalmopathy. Broader study findings: In blood, most of the thyroid clonotypes expanded above 0.001 were also present.

From RNA transcripts, TCR beta CDR3 regions were amplified. TCR CDR3 regions were first amplified by RT-PCR with HTBI primers. In TCRdb, the multiplex PCR reads were re-called with MiXCR into one record per CDR3 protein. The sample carries some 400,000 distinct CDR3 sequences, approximately 15% recorded once. Researchers defined stable Graves' hyperthyroidism as no ophthalmopathy progression within 18 months. Clinical symptoms, serum thyroxine and TRAb, thyroid ultrasound and orbital computed tomography were used for the diagnoses. Losses at the gene ends were 1 base for V and 7 bases for J; bases not matched to a gene: 7. The length of the CDR3 is 15 residues. Germline CDR1 is DFQATT and CDR2 is SNEGSKA (reference sequence). In its sample, this clonotype was seen many times. The antigen remains undetermined.

This clonotype was obtained from a woman in her sixties or seventies with Graves' hyperthyroidism. The chain carries TRBV20-1 and TRBJ2-1, with 10 bases lining up with TRBD1. Material: blood. Written as DNA, the CDR3 is TGCAGTGCTAGAGGTCCCTCGGACAGGGGGAATGAGCAGTTCTTC. Its translation is CSARGPSDRGNEQFF.